Listed here are 25 T cell receptor beta chains from one sample, sequenced in a study of T cells in Graves' hyperthyroidism and ophthalmopathy. There were TCR beta CDR3 regions amplified from RNA transcripts. First-round RT-PCR targeting the TCR CDR3 was performed with the HTBI primer set. TCRdb recomputed calls from the multiplex PCR reads with MiXCR, one row per CDR3 protein. The sample includes roughly 170,000 distinct CDR3 sequences, 15% to 20% seen only once; the top ten take roughly 29%. The source material was blood. Receptor source: a woman aged 50 to 60 with Graves' hyperthyroidism.

At least ten counts were recorded for this clonotype. This chain joins TRBV6-1 and TRBJ1-1; D is possibly TRBD1 (6 bases). The CDR3 spans 15 residues. V was cut by 5 bases and J by 5 bases, with 18 bases left in between. The V gene's germline CDR1 is MNHNS and CDR2 SASEGT. The CDR3 here is CASSPFRGPNTEAFF. DNA for the CDR3: TGTGCCAGCAGTCCATTCAGGGGTCCGAATACTGAAGCTTTCTTT.

This clonotype has at least ten counts. The V gene is TRBV7-9, the J gene TRBJ1-4, with TRBD1 as a possible D gene (6 bases). This CDR3 region has 16 residues. Germline-derived CDR1 and CDR2 are SEHNR and FQNEAQ (reference sequence). V lost 5 bases to trimming and J lost 8 bases, with 21 bases between them. DNA for the CDR3: TGTGCCAGCAGCCTTCAACTGGGGGCGTCAAACGAAAAACTGTTTTTT. Translating it yields CASSLQLGASNEKLFF.

This clonotype has only a few counts. The V and J genes are TRBV24-1 and TRBJ1-2; no clear D gene. CDR3 length: 15 amino acids. Per the germline V gene, CDR1 is KGHDR and CDR2 is SFDVKD. Trimming cost V 2 bases and J 4 bases, with 13 bases left between them. The CDR3 loop is CATSDSAREAYGYTF. As DNA, the CDR3 is TGTGCCACCAGTGATTCGGCCCGGGAGGCCTATGGCTACACCTTC.

The chain employs TRBV4-1 and TRBJ2-7; D not certain. V shed 0 bases and J shed 0 bases, with 9 bases lying between them. The CDR3 length is 15 residues. The germline V gene has CDR1 MGHRA and CDR2 YSYEKL. The CDR3 DNA is TGCGCCAGCAGCCAAGAACCCTCTAGCTCCTACGAGCAGTACTTC. Translated: CASSQEPSSSYEQYF.

In this sample, this clonotype turned up many times. This chain joins TRBV9 and TRBJ1-1; D remains ambiguous. V was cut by 0 bases and J by 2 bases, with 8 bases left in between. Germline loops: CDR1 SGDLS, CDR2 YYNGEE. This CDR3 comprises 14 residues. The CDR3 here is CASSVAGTNTEAFF. The CDR3 coding sequence is TGTGCCAGCAGCGTAGCTGGCACCAACACTGAAGCTTTCTTT.

This clonotype was found a few times. This chain joins TRBV9 and TRBJ1-2; TRBD1 agrees at 9 bases. Trimming took 1 base from V and 4 from J; bases not matched to a gene: 23. Germline CDR1 is SGDLS and CDR2 is YYNGEE. This CDR3 has 21 residues. This CDR3 reads CASSVSRDREPEAFGLYGYTF. CDR3 in DNA: TGTGCCAGCAGCGTATCCCGGGACAGGGAACCGGAGGCATTCGGCCTCTATGGCTACACCTTC.

This clonotype was detected many times. The rearrangement uses TRBV20-1 and TRBJ1-2; D not resolved. Trimming stripped 0 bases from V and 8 bases from J, with 7 bases between. The CDR3 is made up of 11 amino acids. Germline CDR1 DFQATT, CDR2 SNEGSKA (reference sequence). The CDR3 nucleotides read TGCAGTGCTAGAGATCTTGCCGGCTACACCTTC. It translates to CSARDLAGYTF.

In its sample, this clonotype was seen many times. The chain is built from TRBV20-1 and TRBJ2-2; D is perhaps TRBD1 (5 bases). Trimming removed 2 bases at V and 0 bases at J, with 7 bases between. CDR1 and CDR2 (germline): DFQATT, SNEGSKA (reference sequence). The CDR3 sequence is 14 residues long. The CDR3 reads CSARPGSNTGELFF. The CDR3 DNA is TGCAGTGCTAGACCAGGGTCGAACACCGGGGAGCTGTTTTTT.

In its sample, this clonotype was seen many times. This sequence joins TRBV29-1 and TRBJ1-2, with 10 nucleotides matching TRBD1. Germline CDR1 reads SQVTM; CDR2 reads ANQGSEA. Trimming at V came to 6 bases and at J to 2 bases, leaving 12 bases not matched to a gene. The CDR3 contains 16 residues. CDR3 sequence: CSVPTPPGQGNYGYTF. CDR3 DNA sequence: TGCAGCGTCCCCACACCTCCGGGACAGGGGAACTATGGCTACACCTTC.

The CDR3: CASSHGLGDYNEQFF. The CDR3 bases are TGCGCCAGCAGCCATGGGTTGGGGGATTACAATGAGCAGTTCTTC. The gene calls are TRBV4-1 and TRBJ2-1, with D perhaps given as TRBD1 or TRBD2 (5 bases each). The CDR3 contains 15 residues. Germline V CDR1 and CDR2: MGHRA, YSYEKL. V was pared by 3 bases and J by 4 bases, with 13 bases between.

This clonotype was recorded many times. The chain couples TRBV12-3 or TRBV12-4 to TRBJ2-3, with 11 bases identical to TRBD2. With 8 bases clipped from V and 3 bases from J, the junction kept 4 bases outside the gene matches. The CDR3 has 14 residues. The CDR3 protein is CASGLAGGTDTQYF. In DNA, the CDR3 is TGTGCCAGCGGGCTAGCGGGGGGAACAGATACGCAGTATTTT.

The chain uses TRBV19 and TRBJ1-5; D gene ambiguous. The CDR3 loop spans 16 amino acids. The germline V and J ends were trimmed by 7 bases and 1 base, with 17 bases remaining between them. Germline V CDR1 and CDR2: LNHDA, SQIVND (reference sequence). This CDR3 is CASTGNGGPSNQPQHF. In DNA, the CDR3 is TGTGCCAGTACTGGTAATGGTGGTCCCAGCAATCAGCCCCAGCATTTT.

On this clonotype itself: This may be a read error, as it is one base from a much larger clone. This chain connects TRBV5-6 to TRBJ2-7; unclear D gene. This CDR3 comprises 12 residues. Germline V gene data show CDR1 as SGHDT and CDR2 as YYEEEE. The CDR3 DNA sequence: TGTGCCAGCAGCTTTCTTGCCTACGAGCGGTACTTC. Residues: CASSFLAYERYF.

The J gene is TRBJ2-1, the V gene TRBV18, with D maybe TRBD2 (5 bases). The CDR3 is 18 amino acids. Trimming stripped 1 base from V and 0 bases from J, with 16 bases between. Germline lookup yields CDR1 KGHSH and CDR2 LQKENI. The DNA of the CDR3 is TGTGCCAGCTCACCACGGGCGGGCGGAGTGGGCTCCTACAATGAGCAGTTCTTC. Its protein is CASSPRAGGVGSYNEQFF.

The table lists this clonotype with many counts. This chain links TRBV15 with TRBJ2-2; tentatively, D is TRBD1 (6 bases). CDR3 size: 14 residues. V was pared by 10 bases and J by 1 base, with 13 bases between. Germline-derived CDR1 and CDR2 are LNHNV and YYDKDF (reference sequence). In nucleotides, the CDR3 is TGTGCCATAGCTTCGACAGGGAACACCGGGGAGCTGTTTTTT. It yields the protein CAIASTGNTGELFF.

This clonotype has ten or more counts. This chain joins TRBV7-2 and TRBJ1-1; D is unclear. The V and J ends lost 5 bases and 1 base respectively, with 14 bases between them. The CDR3 sequence is 15 residues long. Germline assignment: CDR1 SGHTA and CDR2 FQGNSA. The DNA for the CDR3 is TGTGCCAGCAGCCCCCAATGGGCCAAGAACACTGAAGCTTTCTTT. Residues: CASSPQWAKNTEAFF.

This clonotype was found many times. This rearrangement joins TRBV6-1 to TRBJ1-1, with D uncertain. V gave up 6 bases and J gave up 3 bases, with 14 bases separating them. Germline V gene lookup returns CDR1 MNHNS and CDR2 SASEGT. The CDR3 is made up of 14 amino acids. CDR3 sequence (DNA): TGTGCCAGCAGGGAGAGGTTGCGTGACACTGAAGCTTTCTTT. The encoded protein is CASRERLRDTEAFF.

This clonotype appeared many times. V usage is TRBV7-6 and J usage is TRBJ1-4; a possible D gene is TRBD1 (5 bases). Trimming removed 5 bases from V and 5 bases from J, with 18 bases in between. This CDR3 comprises 16 residues. The V gene's germline CDR1 is SGHVS and CDR2 FNYEAQ. The CDR3 reads CASSRPPSGLNEKLFF. CDR3 DNA: TGTGCCAGCAGCCGTCCTCCCTCAGGGCTAAATGAAAAACTGTTTTTT.

At least ten counts were recorded for this clonotype. The rearrangement links TRBV19 to TRBJ2-1; D could derive from TRBD1 or TRBD2 (6 bases each). Germline CDR1 and CDR2: LNHDA and SQIVND (reference sequence). This CDR3 comprises 16 residues. V dropped 5 bases and J dropped 8 bases, with 22 bases sitting between them. In DNA form, the CDR3 reads TGTGCCAGTAGTCCAATGGGAAGGGGGTGGGGGGATGAGCAGTTCTTC. The encoded protein is CASSPMGRGWGDEQFF.

The chain is built from TRBV24-1 and TRBJ2-2, with 8 bases that match TRBD1. Unmatched junction bases numbered 10, after V lost 4 bases and J lost 13 bases. The length of the CDR3 is 14 residues. Germline values: CDR1 KGHDR, CDR2 SFDVKD. The CDR3 is CATSDSWTGSRLFF. CDR3 nucleotide sequence: TGTGCCACCAGTGACTCCTGGACAGGGAGCAGGCTGTTTTTT.

This chain connects TRBV3-1 to TRBJ2-1; 9 nucleotides align to TRBD1. V dropped 0 bases and J dropped 7; count of bases not matched to a gene: 4. Germline CDR1 and CDR2: LGHDT and YNNKEL (reference sequence). The CDR3 is made up of 15 amino acids. CDR3 nucleotide sequence: TGTGCCAGCAGCCAAGAGGGGACAGGGAAAAATGAGCAGTTCTTC. This codes for CASSQEGTGKNEQFF.

This clonotype has at least ten counts. V and J are TRBV18 and TRBJ2-1; D could derive from TRBD1 or TRBD2 (5 bases each). Trimming cost V 3 bases and J 6 bases, with 15 bases left between them. This CDR3 is built from 15 residues. Germline V CDR1 and CDR2: KGHSH, LQKENI. This CDR3 reads CASSPSAGTLNEQFF. Written as DNA, the CDR3 is TGTGCCAGCTCACCCAGCGCCGGGACCCTCAATGAGCAGTTCTTC.

This clonotype occurred many times. V and J are TRBV28 and TRBJ1-1; D uncertain. CDR3 length: 12 amino acids. Germline V CDR1 and CDR2: MDHEN, SYDVKM. V was clipped by 5 bases and J by 1 base, with 5 bases between them. Written as DNA, the CDR3 is TGTGCCAGCAGTATAAGGAACACTGAAGCTTTCTTT. Amino acid sequence: CASSIRNTEAFF.

This clonotype was found many times. The CDR3 nucleotides read TGTGCCAGCAGTTACGTGGGTCTAGCGGGCACCTACGAGCAGTACTTC. This encodes CASSYVGLAGTYEQYF. The chain joins TRBV6-2 or TRBV6-3 to TRBJ2-7; 8 bases fit TRBD2. Trimming took 2 bases from V and 2 from J; bases not matched to a gene: 8. CDR1 is MNHEY and CDR2 is SVGEGT in the germline V gene. This CDR3 region has 16 residues.

The chain carries TRBV20-1 and TRBJ1-1, with 7 nucleotides matching TRBD1. Per germline, CDR1 DFQATT and CDR2 SNEGSKA (reference sequence). This CDR3 spans 16 amino acids. V trimming: 2 bases; J trimming: 0 bases; junction bases outside the gene matches: 9. The CDR3 bases are TGCAGTGCTAGAACCTGGGACAGTCCTATGAACACTGAAGCTTTCTTT. Its translation is CSARTWDSPMNTEAFF.